These T cell receptor beta chains were read from a single sample in a study of CD8 T cells in ankylosing spondylitis. TCRdb called the 5' RACE reads again in MiXCR, with one record for every CDR3 protein. The table has approximately 7,300 distinct CDR3 sequences, around 8.2% seen once; the top ten hold more than 20%. The sample taken for sequencing was blood, either unsorted or a sorted T cell fraction (not recorded which). These receptors were obtained from a male donor with ankylosing spondylitis or in good health (not recorded which). CDR3s include the opening cysteine and the closing phenylalanine or tryptophan. Fields, in order: D gene, V gene, J gene, clone size, CDR3 protein, CDR3 DNA. A D gene is named only where the DNA matches it firmly. Clone size is given for some rows only: seen once, a few or many times, or a class if the clone is expanded.

D gene: NA; V gene: TRBV9; J gene: TRBJ2-1; clone size: NA; CDR3 protein: CASSPPRGHEQFF; CDR3 DNA: TGTGCCAGCAGCCCCCCAAGGGGCCATGAGCAGTTCTTC
D gene: TRBD2; V gene: TRBV9; J gene: TRBJ2-3; clone size: many; CDR3 protein: CASSVGSGGSTDTQYF; CDR3 DNA: TGTGCCAGCAGCGTAGGTAGCGGGGGTTCCACAGATACGCAGTATTTT
D gene: NA; V gene: TRBV5-1; J gene: TRBJ2-1; clone size: medium-sized; CDR3 protein: CASSLGQVDNEQFF; CDR3 DNA: TGCGCCAGCAGCTTGGGGCAGGTAGACAATGAGCAGTTCTTC
D gene: TRBD1; V gene: TRBV9; J gene: TRBJ1-1; clone size: many; CDR3 protein: CASSKGQGNTEAFF; CDR3 DNA: TGTGCCAGCAGCAAAGGACAGGGGAACACTGAAGCTTTCTTT
D gene: TRBD1; V gene: TRBV9; J gene: TRBJ1-2; clone size: medium-sized; CDR3 protein: CASSIQWTGDDGYTF; CDR3 DNA: TGTGCCAGCAGCATCCAATGGACAGGAGATGATGGCTACACCTTC
D gene: TRBD2; V gene: TRBV9; J gene: TRBJ2-1; clone size: medium-sized; CDR3 protein: CASSEGAGALNEQFF; CDR3 DNA: TGTGCCAGCAGTGAAGGGGCGGGAGCCCTCAATGAGCAGTTCTTC
D gene: TRBD2; V gene: TRBV9; J gene: TRBJ2-1; clone size: NA; CDR3 protein: CASSVASTSGGALGFNEQFF; CDR3 DNA: TGTGCCAGCAGCGTAGCCTCGACTAGCGGGGGGGCCCTCGGATTCAATGAGCAGTTCTTC
D gene: NA; V gene: TRBV9; J gene: TRBJ2-3; clone size: few; CDR3 protein: CASSVWGGTDTQYF; CDR3 DNA: TGTGCCAGCAGCGTATGGGGAGGAACAGATACGCAGTATTTT
D gene: TRBD1; V gene: TRBV9; J gene: TRBJ1-2; clone size: medium-sized; CDR3 protein: CASSVGTGLGYGYTF; CDR3 DNA: TGTGCCAGCAGCGTAGGGACAGGCCTGGGATATGGCTACACCTTC
D gene: TRBD1; V gene: TRBV9; J gene: TRBJ2-3; clone size: NA; CDR3 protein: CASSAETGGPSDTQYF; CDR3 DNA: TGTGCCAGCAGCGCAGAAACAGGGGGACCCTCTGATACGCAGTATTTT
D gene: NA; V gene: TRBV9; J gene: TRBJ1-6; clone size: medium-sized; CDR3 protein: CASSARTEGEDSPLHF; CDR3 DNA: TGTGCCAGCAGCGCCAGGACAGAGGGGGAAGATTCACCCCTCCACTTT
D gene: TRBD1; V gene: TRBV9; J gene: TRBJ2-5; clone size: many; CDR3 protein: CASSVQGAWETQYF; CDR3 DNA: TGTGCCAGCAGCGTACAGGGGGCATGGGAGACCCAGTACTTC
D gene: TRBD1; V gene: TRBV9; J gene: TRBJ2-3; clone size: medium-sized; CDR3 protein: CASSYGTGGSDTQYF; CDR3 DNA: TGTGCCAGCAGCTACGGGACAGGGGGGTCAGATACGCAGTATTTT
D gene: NA; V gene: TRBV9; J gene: TRBJ1-5; clone size: medium-sized; CDR3 protein: CASSVGSNQPQHF; CDR3 DNA: TGTGCCAGCAGCGTAGGCAGCAATCAGCCCCAGCATTTT
D gene: NA; V gene: TRBV9; J gene: TRBJ1-5; clone size: medium-sized; CDR3 protein: CASSPNSDSNQPQHF; CDR3 DNA: TGTGCCAGCAGCCCAAATTCAGATAGCAATCAGCCCCAGCATTTT
D gene: TRBD2; V gene: TRBV9; J gene: TRBJ2-2; clone size: few; CDR3 protein: CASSAPGSGMNTGELFF; CDR3 DNA: TGTGCCAGCAGCGCCCCGGGGAGCGGGATGAACACCGGGGAGCTGTTTTTT
D gene: TRBD2; V gene: TRBV9; J gene: TRBJ2-2; clone size: medium-sized; CDR3 protein: CASSVARLAGNTGELFF; CDR3 DNA: TGTGCCAGCAGCGTAGCTAGGCTAGCGGGAAACACCGGGGAGCTGTTTTTT
D gene: NA; V gene: TRBV12-1; J gene: TRBJ1-6; clone size: once; CDR3 protein: CASSSGTGDSPLHF; CDR3 DNA: TGTGCCAGCAGTTCCGGGACAGGGGATTCACCCCTCCACTTT
D gene: NA; V gene: TRBV9; J gene: TRBJ2-3; clone size: many; CDR3 protein: CASSAEGGHSTDTQYF; CDR3 DNA: TGTGCCAGCAGCGCGGAGGGGGGCCATAGCACAGATACGCAGTATTTT
D gene: NA; V gene: TRBV9; J gene: TRBJ2-2; clone size: few; CDR3 protein: CASSVASWGSGELFF; CDR3 DNA: TGTGCCAGCAGCGTAGCCAGCTGGGGGTCCGGGGAGCTGTTTTTT
D gene: NA; V gene: TRBV9; J gene: TRBJ2-3; clone size: medium-sized; CDR3 protein: CASSPWGTDTQYF; CDR3 DNA: TGTGCCAGCAGCCCCTGGGGGACAGATACGCAGTATTTT
D gene: NA; V gene: TRBV9; J gene: TRBJ2-3; clone size: medium-sized; CDR3 protein: CASSATGLAGDTQYF; CDR3 DNA: TGTGCCAGCAGCGCCACGGGTTTAGCAGGGGATACGCAGTATTTT
D gene: TRBD2; V gene: TRBV9; J gene: TRBJ2-3; clone size: few; CDR3 protein: CASSVAAGAGSDTQYF; CDR3 DNA: TGTGCCAGCAGCGTAGCAGCGGGAGCGGGCTCAGATACGCAGTATTTT
D gene: NA; V gene: TRBV15; J gene: TRBJ1-3; clone size: many; CDR3 protein: CATSSEHRTHSGNTIYF; CDR3 DNA: TGTGCCACCAGCAGCGAACACCGGACCCACTCTGGAAACACCATATATTTT
D gene: NA; V gene: TRBV9; J gene: TRBJ1-2; clone size: many; CDR3 protein: CASSVGRNYGYTF; CDR3 DNA: TGTGCCAGCAGCGTAGGCAGGAACTATGGCTACACCTTC
D gene: TRBD1; V gene: TRBV9; J gene: TRBJ1-4; clone size: medium-sized; CDR3 protein: CASSGGTGEKLFF; CDR3 DNA: TGTGCCAGCAGCGGAGGGACAGGCGAAAAACTGTTTTTT
D gene: NA; V gene: TRBV9; J gene: TRBJ2-2; clone size: many; CDR3 protein: CASSLGRNTGELFF; CDR3 DNA: TGTGCCAGCAGCCTCGGACGGAACACCGGGGAGCTGTTTTTT
D gene: TRBD2; V gene: TRBV9; J gene: TRBJ2-3; clone size: medium-sized; CDR3 protein: CASSVASAGDDTQYF; CDR3 DNA: TGTGCCAGCAGCGTAGCTTCGGCGGGGGACGATACGCAGTATTTT
D gene: NA; V gene: TRBV9; J gene: TRBJ2-2; clone size: medium-sized; CDR3 protein: CASSPRVSSNTGELFF; CDR3 DNA: TGTGCCAGCAGCCCCCGGGTTAGTTCTAACACCGGGGAGCTGTTTTTT
D gene: NA; V gene: TRBV9; J gene: TRBJ1-4; clone size: medium-sized; CDR3 protein: CASSASGIDEKLFF; CDR3 DNA: TGTGCCAGCAGCGCCTCGGGCATCGATGAAAAACTGTTTTTT
D gene: NA; V gene: TRBV9; J gene: TRBJ2-3; clone size: few; CDR3 protein: CASSASAGAADTQYF; CDR3 DNA: TGTGCCAGCAGCGCCTCGGCAGGGGCCGCAGATACGCAGTATTTT
D gene: NA; V gene: TRBV9; J gene: TRBJ1-1; clone size: many; CDR3 protein: CASSVGGSTEAFF; CDR3 DNA: TGTGCCAGCAGCGTAGGAGGTTCTACTGAAGCTTTCTTT
D gene: NA; V gene: TRBV9; J gene: TRBJ2-1; clone size: NA; CDR3 protein: CASSLSADPSYNEQFF; CDR3 DNA: TGTGCCAGCAGCCTCTCAGCGGACCCCTCCTACAATGAGCAGTTCTTC
D gene: NA; V gene: TRBV9; J gene: TRBJ1-2; clone size: few; CDR3 protein: CASSVNRLSGIGGYTF; CDR3 DNA: TGTGCCAGCAGCGTAAACAGGTTATCGGGAATTGGTGGCTACACCTTC
D gene: NA; V gene: TRBV9; J gene: TRBJ1-2; clone size: NA; CDR3 protein: CASSVVPREGVDYGYTF; CDR3 DNA: TGTGCCAGCAGCGTAGTGCCTCGGGAGGGGGTGGACTATGGCTACACCTTC
D gene: NA; V gene: TRBV9; J gene: TRBJ2-1; clone size: medium-sized; CDR3 protein: CASSPWGVSYNEQFF; CDR3 DNA: TGTGCCAGCAGCCCATGGGGAGTTTCATACAATGAGCAGTTCTTC
D gene: TRBD1; V gene: TRBV9; J gene: TRBJ1-2; clone size: many; CDR3 protein: CASSVAGTGSNYGYTF; CDR3 DNA: TGTGCCAGCAGCGTAGCCGGGACAGGATCGAACTATGGCTACACCTTC
D gene: TRBD2; V gene: TRBV9; J gene: TRBJ2-3; clone size: many; CDR3 protein: CASSASGTTSTDTQYF; CDR3 DNA: TGTGCCAGCAGCGCCAGCGGGACCACTAGCACAGATACGCAGTATTTT
D gene: NA; V gene: TRBV9; J gene: TRBJ2-3; clone size: many; CDR3 protein: CASSVAGSTDTQYF; CDR3 DNA: TGTGCCAGCAGCGTAGCAGGTAGCACAGATACGCAGTATTTT
D gene: NA; V gene: TRBV9; J gene: TRBJ2-2; clone size: few; CDR3 protein: CASSAPASGSAGELFF; CDR3 DNA: TGTGCCAGCAGCGCCCCCGCGTCGGGGAGCGCCGGGGAGCTGTTTTTT
D gene: NA; V gene: TRBV9; J gene: TRBJ1-2; clone size: medium-sized; CDR3 protein: CASSVAAGEYGYTF; CDR3 DNA: TGTGCCAGCAGCGTAGCCGCAGGGGAGTATGGCTACACCTTC
D gene: TRBD2; V gene: TRBV9; J gene: TRBJ2-5; clone size: few; CDR3 protein: CASSSTTGLEGETQYF; CDR3 DNA: TGTGCCAGCAGCTCCACCACCGGACTAGAAGGAGAGACCCAGTACTTC
D gene: NA; V gene: TRBV9; J gene: TRBJ2-1; clone size: medium-sized; CDR3 protein: CASSVSGTYNEQFF; CDR3 DNA: TGTGCCAGCAGCGTCAGCGGAACTTACAATGAGCAGTTCTTC
D gene: NA; V gene: TRBV9; J gene: TRBJ2-2; clone size: many; CDR3 protein: CASSVGSVTGELFF; CDR3 DNA: TGTGCCAGCAGCGTAGGGTCCGTCACCGGGGAGCTGTTTTTT
D gene: NA; V gene: TRBV9; J gene: TRBJ2-1; clone size: few; CDR3 protein: CASSVVSDIYNEQFF; CDR3 DNA: TGTGCCAGCAGCGTAGTGAGCGACATCTACAATGAGCAGTTCTTC
D gene: NA; V gene: TRBV9; J gene: TRBJ2-5; clone size: NA; CDR3 protein: CASSSGTLSQETQYF; CDR3 DNA: TGTGCCAGCAGCTCCGGGACCCTATCACAAGAGACCCAGTACTTC
D gene: TRBD1; V gene: TRBV9; J gene: TRBJ2-1; clone size: medium-sized; CDR3 protein: CASSVAPGTGGSYNEQFF; CDR3 DNA: TGTGCCAGCAGCGTAGCTCCTGGGACAGGGGGCTCCTACAATGAGCAGTTCTTC
D gene: NA; V gene: TRBV9; J gene: TRBJ2-1; clone size: few; CDR3 protein: CASSAGHIDNEQFF; CDR3 DNA: TGTGCCAGCAGCGCCGGACATATAGACAATGAGCAGTTCTTC
D gene: TRBD2; V gene: TRBV9; J gene: TRBJ2-1; clone size: many; CDR3 protein: CASSVIAGGSYNEQFF; CDR3 DNA: TGTGCCAGCAGCGTTATAGCGGGAGGCTCCTACAATGAGCAGTTCTTC
D gene: NA; V gene: TRBV9; J gene: TRBJ2-1; clone size: many; CDR3 protein: CASSVAKVGPAYNEQFF; CDR3 DNA: TGTGCCAGCAGCGTAGCTAAGGTGGGGCCGGCCTACAATGAGCAGTTCTTC
D gene: NA; V gene: TRBV9; J gene: TRBJ2-5; clone size: few; CDR3 protein: CASGPSETQYF; CDR3 DNA: TGTGCCAGCGGACCGTCAGAGACCCAGTACTTC
D gene: TRBD2; V gene: TRBV9; J gene: TRBJ2-3; clone size: many; CDR3 protein: CASSVATGSGTKMDTQYF; CDR3 DNA: TGTGCCAGCAGCGTAGCTACGGGATCCGGGACTAAAATGGATACGCAGTATTTT